This T cell receptor (beta chain) was recorded in a study of CD8 T cells in Susac syndrome. It was negative isolation that provided the CD8+ and CD4+ T cells, whereas TEMRA cells were enriched by FACS. V gave up 0 bases and J gave up 0 bases; unmatched junction bases: 5. Germline values: CDR1 SGDLS, CDR2 YYNGEE. CDR3 size: 16 residues. Random hexamers were used to reverse transcribe the RNA input (about 0.5 to 1 ug). Amplification of TCR beta CDR3 was carried out by immunoSEQ multiplex PCR, which covered 54 Vbeta and 13 Jbeta segments. From the immunoSEQ multiplex PCR reads, TCRdb called clonotypes with MiXCR, one entry per CDR3 protein. The data contain some 150,000 distinct CDR3 sequences, approximately 96% of them singletons.

J is TRBJ2-5 and V is TRBV9; TRBD1 aligns across 7 bases. The source is a human donor with Susac syndrome. The sample taken for sequencing was CD4+ T cells from PBMCs. The CDR3 nucleotides read TGTGCCAGCAGCGTAGGAGGGGGCCAGTACCAAGAGACCCAGTACTTC. Its translation: CASSVGGGQYQETQYF.